These 18 T cell receptor beta chains were all obtained from the same sample, sequenced in a study of blood T cell repertoires in COVID-19. Generated by immunoSEQ multiplex PCR, the TCRdb table keeps only in-frame clones and is missing some. Counted here are about 120,000 clones, 70% to 90% occurring once; the ten biggest clones make up roughly 1.1%. Sequencing was done on a sample of peripheral blood. These receptors all come from a woman aged 80 or over with acute or convalescent COVID-19.

The rearrangement joins TRBV7-3 to TRBJ2-1, with 7 bases matching TRBD2. The CDR3 sequence is 15 residues long. Germline V CDR1 and CDR2: SGHTA, FQGTGA. V was clipped by 1 base and J by 6 bases; unmatched bases: 6. The CDR3 reads CASSLMGGRSNEQFF. The CDR3 coding sequence is TGTGCCAGCAGCTTAATGGGCGGGAGATCCAATGAGCAGTTCTTC.

The rearrangement joins TRBV29-1 to TRBJ1-2, with a weak D call TRBD1 (6 bases). V was cut by 4 bases and J by 8 bases, with 14 bases left in between. The CDR3 extends over 12 amino acids. Per the germline V gene, CDR1 is SQVTM and CDR2 is ANQGSEA. The CDR3 here is CSVGAGTMGYTF. In nucleotides, the CDR3 is TGCAGCGTTGGAGCCGGGACAATGGGCTACACCTTC.

The chain combines TRBV3-1 (or the pseudogene TRBV3-2) with TRBJ1-1; tentative D call: TRBD1 (5 bases). The V gene's germline CDR1 is LGHDT and CDR2 YNNKEL (reference sequence). This CDR3 region has 14 residues. The ends were cut back, 4 bases at V and 0 bases at J, with 9 bases in the middle. This CDR3 reads CASSLVGVNTEAFF. DNA of the CDR3: TGTGCCAGCAGCCTTGTAGGGGTGAACACTGAAGCTTTCTTT.

The chain carries TRBV5-5 and TRBJ1-4; tentatively, D is TRBD1 (6 bases). CDR3 length: 16 residues. V lost 3 bases, J lost 8 bases, and 20 bases lay in between. Per germline, CDR1 SGHKS and CDR2 YYEKEE (reference sequence). Here the CDR3 reads CASSWGPRLPDEKLFF. The CDR3, as DNA: TGTGCCAGCAGCTGGGGGCCGCGGTTGCCTGACGAAAAACTGTTTTTT. The variable domain in full, with the rest retrieved from reference TRBV5-5 and TRBJ1-4, is DAGVTQSPTHLIKTRGQQVTLRCSPISGHKSVSWYQQVLGQGPQFIFQYYEKEERGRGNFPDRFSARQFPNYSSELNVNALLLGDSALYLCASSWGPRLPDEKLFFGSGTQLSVL.

The rearrangement links TRBV3-1 (or the pseudogene TRBV3-2) to TRBJ2-5; the match to TRBD2 covers 11 bases. The V segment lost 5 bases and the J segment 5 bases; nucleotides outside the gene matches: 7. Looked up from germline, CDR1 is LGHDT and CDR2 is YNNKEL (reference sequence). The CDR3 extends over 15 amino acids. Here the CDR3 DNA reads TGTGCCAGCAGCGGGCGGATAGCGGGAGGGGAGACCCAGTACTTC. It translates to CASSGRIAGGETQYF.

The V and J genes are TRBV5-1 and TRBJ2-7; maybe TRBD1 (6 bases). Trimming took 4 bases from V and 2 from J, leaving 10 bases between them. Germline CDR1 reads SGHRS; CDR2 reads YFSETQ. This CDR3 is built from 13 residues. CDR3 residues: CASSVAGAYEQYF. CDR3 in DNA: TGCGCCAGCAGCGTTGCAGGGGCCTACGAGCAGTACTTC.

This clone was found once. In the same sample, other DNA sequences code for this CDR3. The genes are TRBV11-3 and TRBJ2-1, with 12 bases identical to TRBD2. V dropped 2 bases and J dropped 6; count of bases not matched to a gene: 2. This CDR3 region has 15 residues. Germline V gene lookup returns CDR1 SGHNT and CDR2 YENEEA. The CDR3 here is CASSLRLAGVNEQFF. DNA of the CDR3: TGTGCCAGCAGCTTAAGACTAGCGGGGGTCAATGAGCAGTTCTTC.

The rearrangement uses TRBV27 and TRBJ1-1, with 9 bases identical to TRBD1. The CDR3 has 14 residues. V was clipped by 6 bases and J by 4 bases; unmatched bases: 6. Germline V gives CDR1 MNHEY, CDR2 SMNVEV (reference sequence). The CDR3 region has the DNA TGTGCCAGCAGAGTACAGGGGGCCGGCACTGAAGCTTTCTTT. Translating it yields CASRVQGAGTEAFF.

The V call is TRBV6-5, the J call TRBJ1-4; no clear D gene. Looked up from germline, CDR1 is MNHEY and CDR2 is SVGAGI. The length of the CDR3 is 13 residues. V dropped 6 bases and J dropped 4 bases, with 9 bases sitting between them. The CDR3 nucleotides are TGTGCCAGCAGCAGACGGGATAATGAAAAACTGTTTTTT. This gives the protein CASSRRDNEKLFF.

The V call is TRBV3-1 (or the pseudogene TRBV3-2), the J call TRBJ2-3; maybe TRBD1 (6 bases). From germline, CDR1 is LGHDT and CDR2 YNNKEL (reference sequence). The CDR3 extends over 16 amino acids. V shed 2 bases and J shed 3 bases, with 15 bases lying between them. The DNA of the CDR3 is TGTGCCAGCAGCCAATTTTCCCAGGGGAAGACAGATACGCAGTATTTT. Its protein is CASSQFSQGKTDTQYF.

This clone was seen just once. This sequence joins TRBV4-2 and TRBJ2-6; maybe TRBD1 (5 bases). This CDR3 has 19 residues. V was cut by 0 bases and J by 2 bases, with 17 bases left in between. Germline V gene lookup returns CDR1 LGHNA and CDR2 YNFKEQ. CDR3 nucleotides: TGTGCCAGCAGCCAAGATTATGTCAGGGCTGGCACTGGGGCCAACGTCCTGACTTTC. This gives the protein CASSQDYVRAGTGANVLTF.

This clone was recorded once. The V and J genes are TRBV27 and TRBJ2-7; 7 nucleotides line up with TRBD1. This CDR3 contains 16 residues. The ends lost 3 bases at V and 3 bases at J; junction bases unmatched: 11. Germline V gene lookup returns CDR1 MNHEY and CDR2 SMNVEV (reference sequence). CDR3 in amino acids: CASSFLVGGLHYEQYF. The CDR3 DNA sequence: TGTGCCAGCAGTTTTTTGGTAGGGGGCCTTCACTACGAGCAGTACTTC.

This rearrangement joins TRBV2 to TRBJ1-5; the match to TRBD1 covers 7 bases. Per the germline V gene, CDR1 is SNHLY and CDR2 is FYNNEI. The CDR3 sequence is 14 residues long. Unmatched junction bases numbered 6, after V lost 6 bases and J lost 4 bases. In DNA, the CDR3 is TGTGCCAGCAGCGGACAGGCGGTAAATCAGCCCCAGCATTTT. Translated: CASSGQAVNQPQHF.

The table lists this clone with a count of one. The chain combines TRBV11-2 with TRBJ2-1, with a tentative D call TRBD2 (6 bases). V dropped 5 bases and J dropped 9 bases, with 11 bases sitting between them. The CDR3 covers 12 residues. Looked up from germline, CDR1 is SGHAT and CDR2 is FQNNGV. The CDR3 bases are TGTGCCAGCAGCACCTGGCGGGGTGAGCAGTTCTTC. Protein: CASSTWRGEQFF.

V usage is TRBV6-2 or TRBV6-3 and J usage is TRBJ1-1; D uncertain. V was shortened by 0 bases and J by 5 bases, with 4 bases between the two germline ends. This CDR3 contains 12 residues. From germline, CDR1 is MNHEY and CDR2 SVGEGT. CDR3 protein: CASSYSRTEAFF. For the CDR3, the DNA is TGTGCCAGCAGTTACTCGAGGACTGAAGCTTTCTTT.

This rearrangement joins TRBV5-5 to TRBJ2-1; a weak D match, TRBD1 (6 bases). V lost 5 bases, J lost 5 bases, and 11 bases lay in between. The germline CDR1 and CDR2 sequences are SGHKS and YYEKEE (reference sequence). CDR3 length: 13 residues. The CDR3 DNA reads as TGTGCCAGCAGGCGAACAGGGAACAATGAGCAGTTCTTC. Its protein product is CASRRTGNNEQFF.

This clone has a single count. The chain uses TRBV6-5 and TRBJ1-6, with TRBD1 as a possible D gene (6 bases). Germline V gene data show CDR1 as MNHEY and CDR2 as SVGAGI. The CDR3 spans 13 residues. Trimming took off 6 bases at V and 10 bases at J, with 13 bases between the two ends. The CDR3: CASSLKGVSPLHF. Written as DNA, the CDR3 is TGTGCCAGCAGCCTAAAGGGGGTGTCACCCCTCCACTTT.

The V and J genes are TRBV6-5 and TRBJ1-6; 7 bases are shared with TRBD1. CDR1 and CDR2 (germline): MNHEY, SVGAGI. CDR3 size: 13 residues. After removal of 8 bases from V and 8 bases from J, the junction contained 6 bases not matched to a gene. Here the CDR3 DNA reads TGTGCCAGCGGGGACAGTTTCTATTCACCCCTCCACTTT. This translates into CASGDSFYSPLHF.